This entry concerns a single T cell receptor beta chain. Trimming shortened V by 5 bases and J by 2 bases, and 19 bases separated the two germline ends. The germline V gene encodes CDR1 SGHAT and CDR2 FQNNGV. The CDR3 totals 16 residues. These data come from a study of cytomegalovirus exposure and HLA in healthy donors. PCR was performed using 60 Vbeta and 13 Jbeta primers. Generated by immunoSEQ multiplex PCR, the TCRdb table keeps only in-frame clones and is missing some. The top ten clones hold about 1.6% of a sample with under 200,000 clones, roughly 82% of them seen once. The J gene is TRBJ2-7, the V gene TRBV11-2, with a possible D match to TRBD2 (7 bases). This TCR was sampled from a girl aged 5-17 years in good health and CMV-seropositive. The material sequenced was PBMCs. The CDR3 loop reads CASSPWRGPTTYEQYF. In DNA, the CDR3 is TGTGCCAGCAGCCCGTGGCGGGGGCCGACAACCTACGAGCAGTACTTC.